This T cell receptor (beta chain) was sequenced for a study of identical twins. Findings and caveats of the study: Twins shared beta out-of-frame sequences in excess, but this excess was weaker.

This clonotype has a handful of counts. What it recognizes is unknown. V dropped 6 bases and J dropped 7; count of bases not matched to a gene: 4. The CDR3 runs 13 residues. CDR1 DFQATT and CDR2 SNEGSKA come from the germline V gene (reference sequence). TCRdb redid the calling of the 5' RACE reads with MiXCR, one entry per CDR3 protein. The table has 200,000 to 250,000 distinct CDR3 sequences, 5.5% to 7% seen once. These same records also appear under a second study, on yellow fever vaccine responses in identical twins.

The gene calls are TRBV20-1 and TRBJ2-1, with TRBD2 matching over 12 bases. Sequencing input: memory (CD45RO+) T cells sorted from blood. The receptor comes from a woman between 18 and 29 years old in good health. The CDR3 coding sequence is TGCAGTGCGAGACTAGCGGGAGCGAATGAGCAGTTCTTC. This sequence encodes CSARLAGANEQFF.